This T cell receptor (beta chain) was captured by sequencing in a study of T cell repertoires in cytomegalovirus infection. This clonotype appeared many times. The antigen is undetermined. V lost 3 bases to trimming and J lost 6 bases, with 8 bases between them. In germline, CDR1 is SGHVS, CDR2 FNYEAQ. The CDR3 loop spans 13 amino acids. Each CDR3 protein gets one entry after TCRdb re-called the reads with MiXCR. The sample yields approximately 250,000 distinct CDR3 sequences, approximately 10% seen once. Study results and caveats: Clonotype analysis showed dominance of the ex vivo response by HLA-C-restricted CMV-specific TCR beta clonotypes.

The rearrangement joins TRBV7-6 to TRBJ1-4; D gene ambiguous. The TCR was taken from a human donor in good health (CMV status not recorded). Some clones in this sample may be carry-over from other donors' samples. Source material: PBMCs. DNA of the CDR3: TGTGCCAGCAGCTTCGGACGGGATGAAAAACTGTTTTTT. Its translation is CASSFGRDEKLFF.